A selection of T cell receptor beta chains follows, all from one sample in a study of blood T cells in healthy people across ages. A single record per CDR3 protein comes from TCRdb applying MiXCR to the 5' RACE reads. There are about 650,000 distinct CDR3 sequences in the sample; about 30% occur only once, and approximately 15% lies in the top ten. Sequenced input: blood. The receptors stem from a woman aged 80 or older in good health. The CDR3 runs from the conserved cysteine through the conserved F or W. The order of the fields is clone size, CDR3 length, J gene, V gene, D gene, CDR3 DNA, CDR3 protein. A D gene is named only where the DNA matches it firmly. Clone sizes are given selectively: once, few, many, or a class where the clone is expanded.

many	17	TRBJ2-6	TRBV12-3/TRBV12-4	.	TGTGCCAGCAGTCCTATATCGACGGGGCGCGGGGCCAACGTCCTGACTTTC	CASSPISTGRGANVLTF
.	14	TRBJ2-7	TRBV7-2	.	TGTGCCAGCGGCCTGGGCAGGGCGTCCTACGAGCAGTACTTC	CASGLGRASYEQYF
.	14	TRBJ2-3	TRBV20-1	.	TGCAGTGCTACGCTGCGGGGACACACAGATACGCAGTATTTT	CSATLRGHTDTQYF
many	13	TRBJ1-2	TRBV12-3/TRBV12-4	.	TGTGCCAGCAGTTTCAATGGGAAGTATGGCTACACCTTC	CASSFNGKYGYTF
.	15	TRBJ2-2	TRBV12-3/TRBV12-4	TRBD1	TGTGCCAGCAGTCGACAGGGCTTAAACACCGGGGAGCTGTTTTTT	CASSRQGLNTGELFF
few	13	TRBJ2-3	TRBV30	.	TGTGCCTGGACGAAGGGGGAGAGGGGTACGCAGTATTTT	CAWTKGERGTQYF
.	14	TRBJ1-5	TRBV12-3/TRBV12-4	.	TGTGCCAGCAGCGGGACCCTAAGCAATCAGCCCCAGCATTTT	CASSGTLSNQPQHF
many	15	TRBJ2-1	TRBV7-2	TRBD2	TGTGCCAGCAGCCCCCCCGGCGGGGGGGGAAATGAGCAGTTCTTC	CASSPPGGGGNEQFF
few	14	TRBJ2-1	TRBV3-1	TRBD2	TGTGCCAGCAGCCGCCTAGCGGGTGGGGATGAGCAGTTCTTC	CASSRLAGGDEQFF
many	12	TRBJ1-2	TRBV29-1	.	TGCAGCGCGAAGCGGGGGAACTATGGCTACACCTTC	CSAKRGNYGYTF
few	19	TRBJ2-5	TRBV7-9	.	TGTGCCAGCAGCTTAAAGGTTTTCTCAGGACTTGAGGGACAAGAGACCCAGTACTTC	CASSLKVFSGLEGQETQYF
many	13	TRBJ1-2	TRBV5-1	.	TGCGCCAGCAGCTTCGAGGGAGCCTATGGCTACACCTTC	CASSFEGAYGYTF
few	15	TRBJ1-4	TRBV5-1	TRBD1	TGCGCCAGCAGCGTCTCAAGGGACAGTAATGAAAAACTGTTTTTT	CASSVSRDSNEKLFF
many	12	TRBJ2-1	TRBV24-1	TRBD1	TGTGCCACAGGACAGGGGATCAATGAGCAGTTCTTC	CATGQGINEQFF
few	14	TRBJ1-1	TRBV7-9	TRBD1	TGTGCCAGCAGGGGACAGGGAAGGTTTGCTGAAGCTTTCTTT	CASRGQGRFAEAFF
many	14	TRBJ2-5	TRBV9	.	TGTGCCAGCAGCCCCCGGCGGTTCCAAGAGACCCAGTACTTC	CASSPRRFQETQYF
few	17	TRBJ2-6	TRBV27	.	TGTGCCAGCAGTTTCGTAGGCGGGCCCTCTGGGGCCAACGTCCTGACTTTC	CASSFVGGPSGANVLTF
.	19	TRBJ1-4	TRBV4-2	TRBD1	TGTGCCGGCAGCCAAGATCCGAGACAGGGGGCTTCAACTAATGAAAAACTGTTTTTT	CAGSQDPRQGASTNEKLFF
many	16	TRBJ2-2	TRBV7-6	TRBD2	TGTGCCAGCAGCTTAGCGGGCGGGAGAGTATCCGGGGAGCTGTTTTTT	CASSLAGGRVSGELFF
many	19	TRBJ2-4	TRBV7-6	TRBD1	TGTGCCAGCAGCCCGGATAGGGGGCTGGCGGAAGAAGCCAAAAACATTCAGTACTTC	CASSPDRGLAEEAKNIQYF
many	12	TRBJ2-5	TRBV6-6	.	TGTGCCAGCAGTCTCCGGCCTGAGACCCAGTACTTC	CASSLRPETQYF
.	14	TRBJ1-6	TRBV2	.	TGTGCCAGCAGTGGTGAGACTGGGAATTCACCCCTCCACTTT	CASSGETGNSPLHF
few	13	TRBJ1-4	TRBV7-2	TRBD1	TGTGCCAGCAGCAGGGACAGGGCTGAAAAACTGTTTTTT	CASSRDRAEKLFF
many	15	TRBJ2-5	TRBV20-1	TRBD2	TGCAGTGCTAGAGGCGAGCGGGGGGCCCAAGAGACCCAGTACTTC	CSARGERGAQETQYF
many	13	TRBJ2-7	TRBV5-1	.	TGCGCCAGCAGCTTGGGGTCTTCGGGCCGGCAGTACTTC	CASSLGSSGRQYF
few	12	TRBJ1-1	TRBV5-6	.	TGTGCCAGCAGCTTGGACAACGCTGAAGCTTTCTTT	CASSLDNAEAFF
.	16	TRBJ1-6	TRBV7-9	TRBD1	TGTGCCAGCAGCGGCTCACAGGGGCCGATGGATTCACCCCTCCACTTT	CASSGSQGPMDSPLHF
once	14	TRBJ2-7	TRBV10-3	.	TGTGCCATCGGTCCACAGGGAGTCGCCTACGAGCAGTACTTC	CAIGPQGVAYEQYF
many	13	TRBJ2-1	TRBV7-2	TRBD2	TGTGCCAGCAGCTCCTTAGCGGGGGAAGAGCAGTTCTTC	CASSSLAGEEQFF
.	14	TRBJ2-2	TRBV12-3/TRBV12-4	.	TGTGCCAGCAGTTTATTGAGTAACACCGGGGAGCTGTTTTTT	CASSLLSNTGELFF
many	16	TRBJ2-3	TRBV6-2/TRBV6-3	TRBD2	TGTGCCAGCAGTTACTCGCGGGGGGGCCTTACCGATACGCAGTATTTT	CASSYSRGGLTDTQYF
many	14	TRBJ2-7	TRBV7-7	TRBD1	TGTGCCAGCAGCCCCGGGACAGGGGCCTACGAGCAGTACTTC	CASSPGTGAYEQYF
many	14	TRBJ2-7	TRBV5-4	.	TGTGCCAGCAGCTTCTCAGGAGCCTCCTACGAGCAGTACTTC	CASSFSGASYEQYF
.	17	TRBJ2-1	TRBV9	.	TGTGCCAGCAGCGTGCCCGAGGGGGCGGGGGCTTACAATGAGCAGTTCTTC	CASSVPEGAGAYNEQFF
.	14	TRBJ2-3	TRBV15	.	TGTGCCACCAGCAGAGACCTGAACGCAGATACGCAGTATTTT	CATSRDLNADTQYF
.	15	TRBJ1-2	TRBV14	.	TGTGCCAGCAGCCAAGAGTCGGCAGCTCCGGGGGGCTACACCTTC	CASSQESAAPGGYTF
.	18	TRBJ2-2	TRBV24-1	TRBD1	TGTGCCACCAGTGTCGGGTCGGTCCAGGGGGCGAACACCGGGGAGCTGTTTTTT	CATSVGSVQGANTGELFF
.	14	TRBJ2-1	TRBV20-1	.	TGCAGTGCTAGAGGATTGTCCGGACACAATGAGCAGTTCTTC	CSARGLSGHNEQFF
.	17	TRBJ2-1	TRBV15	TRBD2	TGTGCCACCAGCAGAGTTGGGGCTAGCGGACGTACAAATGAGCAGTTCTTC	CATSRVGASGRTNEQFF
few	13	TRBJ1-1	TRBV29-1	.	TGCAGCGTCCCCTCAGAGGGCAGCACTGAAGCTTTCTTT	CSVPSEGSTEAFF
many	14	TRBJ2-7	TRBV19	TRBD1	TGTGCCAGTAGTATGGGACAGGGGCTGGACGAGCAGTACTTC	CASSMGQGLDEQYF
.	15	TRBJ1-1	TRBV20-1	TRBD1	TGCAGTGCTAGAGCCGTGGACAGGGGGCTTGATGAAGCTTTCTTT	CSARAVDRGLDEAFF
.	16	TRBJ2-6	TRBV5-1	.	TGCGCCAGGGGGAAGTTGAGGTACTCTGGGGCCAACGTCCTGACTTTC	CARGKLRYSGANVLTF
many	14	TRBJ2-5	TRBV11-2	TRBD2	TGTGCCACCTCCCCGACTAGCGGGGGAGAGACCCAGTACTTC	CATSPTSGGETQYF
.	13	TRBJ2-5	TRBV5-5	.	TGTGCCAGCAGCTTGGTGTGGGGGAATGAGCAGTACTTC	CASSLVWGNEQYF
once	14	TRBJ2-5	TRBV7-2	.	TGTGCCAGCAGCCAACTGGGGGGTCCTGAGACCCAGTACTTC	CASSQLGGPETQYF
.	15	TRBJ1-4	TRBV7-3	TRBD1	TGTGCCAGCAGCTTACTCGGGACAGGGAATGAAAAACTGTTTTTT	CASSLLGTGNEKLFF
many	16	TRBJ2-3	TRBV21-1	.	TGTGCCAGCACCCCGGGACAGGGGAAAGGCACAGATACGCAGTATTTT	CASTPGQGKGTDTQYF
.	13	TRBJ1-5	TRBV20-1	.	TGCAGTGCAGTTTCCGAAAGCAATCAGCCCCAGCATTTT	CSAVSESNQPQHF
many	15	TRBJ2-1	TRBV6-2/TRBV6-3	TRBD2	TGTGCCAGTAAGCGGGGGACGGCCTCCTACAATGAGCAGTTCTTC	CASKRGTASYNEQFF
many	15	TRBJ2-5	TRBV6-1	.	TGTGCCAGCCAGATGGTTTCGGGATGGAAGGAGACCCAGTACTTC	CASQMVSGWKETQYF
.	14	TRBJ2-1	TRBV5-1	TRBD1	TGCGCCAGCAGCTCCCGGGACAGGGGTATTGAGCAGTTCTTC	CASSSRDRGIEQFF
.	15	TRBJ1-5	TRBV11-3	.	TGTGCCAGCAGCTTAGGGACAGAGCTAAATCAGCCCCAGCATTTT	CASSLGTELNQPQHF
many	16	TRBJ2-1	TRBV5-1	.	TGCGCCAGCAGCCAAAGGACAGGAGGGAACTACAATGAGCAGTTCTTC	CASSQRTGGNYNEQFF
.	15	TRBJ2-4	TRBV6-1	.	TGTGCCAGCAGTGAAGTCTCAGCCTATCTCAACATTCAGTACTTC	CASSEVSAYLNIQYF
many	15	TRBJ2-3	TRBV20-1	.	TGCAGTGCTAGAGATCTCGTCGGGGACACAGATACGCAGTATTTT	CSARDLVGDTDTQYF
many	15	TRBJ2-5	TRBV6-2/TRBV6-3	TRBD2	TGTGCCAGCAGTTACTCGACTAGCGGGGGAGAGACCCAGTACTTC	CASSYSTSGGETQYF
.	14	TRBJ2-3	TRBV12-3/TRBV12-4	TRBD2	TGTGCCAGCAGTTGGAGCGGGATGGCAGATACGCAGTATTTT	CASSWSGMADTQYF
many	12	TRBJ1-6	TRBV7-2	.	TGTGCCAGCAGCTTTGGGGGGCCGCCCCTCCACTTT	CASSFGGPPLHF